The clone carrying this T cell receptor beta chain was observed once. Using immunoSEQ multiplex PCR, the repertoire was profiled, and TCRdb retains in-frame clones only, with some absent. The data show 150,000 to 200,000 clones, 90% to 95% seen once. This sample is part of a study of blood T cell repertoires in COVID-19. Trimming took off 0 bases at V and 0 bases at J, with 14 bases between the two ends. Germline-derived CDR1 and CDR2 are WNHNN and SYGVQD (reference sequence). The CDR3 is made up of 17 amino acids. The chain is built from TRBV10-1 and TRBJ1-1, with unresolved D. Sequencing used peripheral blood. The TCR was taken from a woman aged 60-75 years with COVID-19, enrolled during active disease. CDR3 coding DNA: TGCGCCAGCAGTGAGTCGTGGAGGAACATGATGAACACTGAAGCTTTCTTT. Its protein product is CASSESWRNMMNTEAFF.